This T cell receptor (beta chain) was sequenced during a study of Ad26.COV2.S vaccination and SARS-CoV-2 variants. Comment on this clone: Its antigen is not identified.

Described treatment: about 20 received Ad26.COV2.S at low or high dose, single or two shots; several received placebo; per-sample allocation not given. Repertoires come from day 63 after the first vaccine or placebo injection. Donation was by an adult aged 18-55 years who was in Boston. TCRdb's copy holds only in-frame clones and misses some; the assay was immunoSEQ multiplex PCR. The repertoire holds 510,000 or so clones, with roughly 87% as singletons. Per the germline V gene, CDR1 is SGHRS and CDR2 is YFSETQ. The CDR3 is 15 amino acids. Trimming left V 4 bases short and J 4 bases short, with 14 bases between. Findings of the study overall: Substantial breadth was reportedly displayed by spike-specific CD8+ and CD4+ T cell responses after vaccination.

The chain carries TRBV5-1 and TRBJ1-4, with D possibly being TRBD1 (5 bases). This sequence originates from a person aged 18-60 years who received the Ad26.COV2.S COVID-19 vaccine or a placebo. This sample comprised peripheral blood, obtained in a trial of Ad26.COV2.S vaccine versus placebo. The CDR3: CASSQTGLNNEKLFF. The CDR3 nucleotides are TGCGCCAGCAGCCAAACGGGGCTAAATAATGAAAAACTGTTTTTT. Full variable domain (rest looked up from reference TRBV5-1 and TRBJ1-4): KAGVTQTPRYLIKTRGQQVTLSCSPISGHRSVSWYQQTPGQGLQFLFEYFSETQRNKGNFPGRFSGRQFSNSRSEMNVSTLELGDSALYLCASSQTGLNNEKLFFGSGTQLSVL.